Included here is one T cell receptor (beta chain) sequence, with context. Its antigen is currently unknown. Germline V gives CDR1 LNHDA, CDR2 SQIVND (reference sequence). After removal of 3 bases from V and 8 bases from J, the junction contained 7 bases not matched to a gene. This CDR3 spans 14 amino acids. From RNA transcripts, TCR beta CDR3 regions were amplified. During a first-round RT-PCR of the TCR CDR3, the HTBI primer set was used. A single record per CDR3 protein comes from TCRdb applying MiXCR to the multiplex PCR reads. The data contain 550,000 to 600,000 distinct CDR3 sequences, roughly 17% of them singletons. This entry comes from a study of T cells in Graves' hyperthyroidism and ophthalmopathy. Notes on the study in general: Among thyroid clonotypes expanded above 0.001, most also appeared in blood.

The chain carries TRBV19 and TRBJ2-3, with 8 nucleotides matching TRBD1. Sequences were obtained from blood. This TCR came from a woman between 18 and 30 years old with Graves' hyperthyroidism. The chain's CDR3 is CASSIQGAGGTQYF. CDR3 in DNA: TGTGCCAGTAGTATTCAGGGGGCTGGCGGTACGCAGTATTTT.